This entry describes one T cell receptor (beta chain). The antigen is unknown. This sample was taken from a study of cytomegalovirus exposure and HLA in healthy donors. The PCR had 60 Vbeta and 13 Jbeta primers. Using immunoSEQ multiplex PCR, the repertoire was profiled, and TCRdb retains in-frame clones only, with some absent. The sample includes 95,000 or so clones, 81% of them seen just once. Notes on the study in general: TRBV6-2, TRBV6-3 and some other V segments were excluded as indistinguishable. What a later analysis reportedly showed was that an Asian-associated ancestry cluster had fewer N-insertions than the roughly 720-donor mean.

In germline, CDR1 is LGHNA, CDR2 YSLEER. Unmatched junction bases numbered 5, after V lost 1 base and J lost 9 bases. The CDR3 spans 14 residues. This sequence was found in a woman in her seventies in good health and CMV-seropositive. The rearrangement links TRBV4-3 to TRBJ2-1; 8 bases line up with TRBD2. The source material was PBMCs. The CDR3, as DNA: TGCGCCAGCAGCCAAGGGGTTAGCGGGGCTGAGCAGTTCTTC. It codes for CASSQGVSGAEQFF.